A selection of T cell receptor beta chains follows, all from one sample in a study of T cells in Graves' hyperthyroidism and ophthalmopathy. TCRdb fed the multiplex PCR reads into MiXCR, producing one record per CDR3 protein. The sample has fewer than 400,000 distinct CDR3 sequences; more than 15% are singletons. Source material: blood. Receptors originate from a woman younger than 35 with Graves' hyperthyroidism that later progressed to Graves' ophthalmopathy. The CDR3 runs from the conserved cysteine through the conserved F or W. A D gene is named only where the DNA matches it firmly. Only part of the rows carry a size: once, few, many, or a class if the clone is expanded.

TRBD1 TRBJ2-2 few TRBV19 CASSLGQGLFGELFF TGTGCCAGTAGCCTGGGACAGGGGTTGTTCGGGGAGCTGTTTTTT
NA TRBJ1-1 many TRBV12-3/TRBV12-4 CASSSPGRVEAFF TGTGCCAGCAGTTCCCCTGGCAGGGTTGAAGCTTTCTTT
NA TRBJ1-1 NA TRBV19 CASSIAAKEEGMNTEAFF TGTGCCAGTAGTATAGCCGCTAAAGAAGAGGGTATGAACACTGAAGCTTTCTTT
NA TRBJ1-2 few TRBV14 CASSQVSGVYGYTF TGTGCCAGCAGCCAAGTTTCGGGAGTCTATGGCTACACCTTC
NA TRBJ1-1 few TRBV10-3 CAISERPQGGPGMNTEAFF TGTGCCATCAGTGAAAGGCCCCAAGGGGGGCCGGGGATGAACACTGAAGCTTTCTTT
NA TRBJ2-1 many TRBV24-1 CATSETDRSDSYNEQFF TGTGCCACCAGTGAAACCGACAGATCCGACTCCTACAATGAGCAGTTCTTC
TRBD2 TRBJ2-1 many TRBV5-1 CASSWGTSVSYNEQFF TGCGCCAGCAGCTGGGGGACTAGCGTGTCCTACAATGAGCAGTTCTTC
TRBD1 TRBJ2-5 NA TRBV30 CAWVPGTGDSQETQYF TGTGCCTGGGTCCCCGGGACAGGGGATTCCCAAGAGACCCAGTACTTC
NA TRBJ1-3 NA TRBV12-3/TRBV12-4 CASDTWVHGNTIYF TGTGCCAGCGACACTTGGGTTCACGGAAACACCATATATTTT
NA TRBJ2-1 many TRBV28 CASSPTHNEQFF TGTGCCAGCAGTCCTACACACAATGAGCAGTTCTTC
TRBD2 TRBJ2-1 few TRBV29-1 CSLGGGRGDNEQFF TGCAGCCTTGGGGGCGGGAGGGGGGACAATGAGCAGTTCTTC
NA TRBJ1-3 many TRBV2 CASSVERSGNTIYF TGTGCCAGCAGTGTGGAGCGCTCTGGAAACACCATATATTTT
TRBD1 TRBJ1-2 NA TRBV20-1 CSARDLPGAGGENWGGYTF TGCAGTGCTAGAGATTTACCGGGGGCAGGGGGTGAGAATTGGGGAGGCTACACCTTC
NA TRBJ2-1 few TRBV24-1 CATSDGRTLFDEQFF TGTGCCACCAGTGATGGGAGGACACTTTTCGATGAGCAGTTCTTC
NA TRBJ1-6 NA TRBV28 CASSVDHKINSPLHF TGTGCCAGCAGTGTTGACCACAAGATAAATTCACCCCTCCACTTT
NA TRBJ2-7 many TRBV6-2/TRBV6-3 CASSSLKGYEQYF TGTGCCAGCAGTTCCCTGAAGGGGTACGAGCAGTACTTC
TRBD2 TRBJ2-7 few TRBV28 CASSYRGGCEQYF TGTGCCAGCAGTTACCGGGGGGGCTGCGAGCAGTACTTC
NA TRBJ2-3 many TRBV2 CASIGTGGDTQYF TGTGCCAGCATTGGTACAGGCGGGGATACGCAGTATTTT
TRBD2 TRBJ2-5 once TRBV28 CASSFTSGRAFQRETQYF TGTGCCAGCAGTTTCACTAGCGGGAGGGCTTTTCAACGAGAGACCCAGTACTTC
TRBD2 TRBJ2-1 many TRBV2 CASSETNLGTSGSYNEQFF TGTGCCAGCAGTGAAACAAATTTGGGGACTAGCGGCTCCTACAATGAGCAGTTCTTC
TRBD2 TRBJ2-7 NA TRBV20-1 CSVAGLAGASYEQYF TGCAGTGTCGCGGGACTAGCGGGAGCATCCTACGAGCAGTACTTC
TRBD2 TRBJ2-5 NA TRBV19 CASQPAGTSGYQETQYF TGTGCCAGTCAACCGGCGGGGACTAGCGGGTACCAAGAGACCCAGTACTTC
NA TRBJ1-5 few TRBV19 CASRGPGEATQPQHF TGTGCCAGTAGAGGACCGGGTGAGGCAACTCAGCCCCAGCATTTT
NA TRBJ1-1 many TRBV5-1 CASSPQGVGMNTEAFF TGCGCCAGCAGCCCTCAAGGGGTAGGGATGAACACTGAAGCTTTCTTT
TRBD2 TRBJ2-7 NA TRBV6-8 CASNPQILAGGKNEQYF TGTGCCAGCAACCCCCAGATACTAGCGGGAGGGAAGAATGAGCAGTACTTC
TRBD2 TRBJ2-7 many TRBV18 CASSPRLAGYEQYF TGTGCCAGCTCACCACGACTAGCAGGATACGAGCAGTACTTC
TRBD2 TRBJ2-7 NA TRBV10-3 CAMSGRGGRGEQYF TGTGCCATGAGCGGCCGGGGAGGGAGGGGCGAGCAGTACTTC
TRBD2 TRBJ2-1 NA TRBV6-1 CASSRIPSGRMDEQFF TGTGCCAGCAGCCGCATCCCTAGCGGGAGAATGGATGAGCAGTTCTTC
NA TRBJ2-3 few TRBV7-2 CASSPAGRESGDTQYF TGTGCCAGCAGCCCAGCCGGCCGGGAGTCGGGAGATACGCAGTATTTT
NA TRBJ2-3 few TRBV6-4 CASSERGGTPDTQYF TGTGCCAGCAGTGAGAGAGGTGGGACCCCAGATACGCAGTATTTT
TRBD1 TRBJ1-1 few TRBV4-1 CASSQEWTGGWNTEAFF TGCGCCAGCAGCCAAGAGTGGACAGGGGGCTGGAACACTGAAGCTTTCTTT
NA TRBJ2-5 many TRBV28 CASSFARAGETQYF TGTGCCAGCAGTTTCGCGAGGGCCGGTGAGACCCAGTACTTC
TRBD1 TRBJ1-2 many TRBV7-2 CASSLSRGPAYGYTF TGTGCCAGCAGCTTAAGCAGGGGGCCAGCCTATGGCTACACCTTC
TRBD1 TRBJ2-7 few TRBV27 CASSLSRTGGWGEQYF TGTGCCAGCAGTTTATCCCGAACAGGGGGCTGGGGCGAGCAGTACTTC
NA TRBJ1-4 many TRBV6-1 CASSRTIRGEKLFF TGTGCCAGCAGTCGGACTATTCGAGGGGAAAAACTGTTTTTT
NA TRBJ2-5 many TRBV13 CASSLLAQETQYF TGTGCCAGCAGCCTCCTAGCTCAAGAGACCCAGTACTTC
TRBD2 TRBJ2-5 NA TRBV28 CASSLGAGGRGETQYF TGTGCCAGCAGCCTGGGGGCGGGAGGTAGAGGGGAGACCCAGTACTTC
TRBD2 TRBJ2-4 many TRBV12-3/TRBV12-4 CASSLSSGRREAKNIQYF TGTGCCAGCAGTTTGAGTAGCGGGAGGAGGGAGGCCAAAAACATTCAGTACTTC
NA TRBJ1-5 NA TRBV10-3 CAISDAGQPQHF TGTGCCATCAGTGACGCGGGACAGCCCCAGCATTTT
NA TRBJ1-1 NA TRBV12-3/TRBV12-4 CASSSGGSTEAFF TGTGCCAGCAGTTCCGGGGGGTCCACTGAAGCTTTCTTT
TRBD2 TRBJ2-2 NA TRBV20-1 CSASPLAGGPSNGELFF TGCAGTGCTAGTCCGCTAGCGGGAGGGCCCTCAAACGGGGAGCTGTTTTTT
NA TRBJ2-5 NA TRBV3-2 CASSQAQTEGKYF TGTGCCAGCAGCCAAGCTCAGACAGAGGGGAAGTACTTC
TRBD2 TRBJ2-1 NA TRBV20-1 CSARGLAGNYNEQFF TGCAGTGCTAGGGGACTAGCGGGAAACTACAATGAGCAGTTCTTC
NA TRBJ1-6 many TRBV12-3/TRBV12-4 CASSLGESGSPLHF TGTGCCAGCAGTTTAGGGGAGTCTGGCTCACCCCTCCACTTT
TRBD1 TRBJ2-3 many TRBV18 CASSPDRSSTDTQYF TGTGCCAGCAGCCCGGACAGGTCTAGCACAGATACGCAGTATTTT
NA TRBJ1-1 many TRBV28 CASTGTHGEAFF TGTGCCAGCACCGGGACCCACGGGGAAGCTTTCTTT
TRBD2 TRBJ2-5 few TRBV5-1 CASKLRFASGEQETQYF TGCGCCAGCAAGCTGAGGTTCGCAAGCGGGGAACAAGAGACCCAGTACTTC
TRBD2 TRBJ2-1 few TRBV6-1 CASSPTITSGRAHEQFF TGTGCCAGCAGTCCAACCATTACTAGCGGGAGGGCCCATGAGCAGTTCTTC
NA TRBJ1-4 NA TRBV5-6 CASSLVFQGASNEKLFF TGTGCCAGCAGCTTGGTCTTCCAGGGTGCTTCTAATGAAAAACTGTTTTTT
TRBD2 TRBJ2-7 many TRBV12-3/TRBV12-4 CASSGTSGQEQYF TGTGCCAGCAGCGGGACTAGCGGGCAAGAGCAGTACTTC
TRBD1 TRBJ1-4 many TRBV28 CASSFKQGASDEKLFF TGTGCCAGCAGTTTCAAACAGGGGGCGTCGGATGAAAAACTGTTTTTT
NA TRBJ1-1 many TRBV5-6 CASSLGGVGTEAFF TGTGCCAGCAGCTTAGGAGGGGTTGGCACTGAAGCTTTCTTT
NA TRBJ2-2 NA TRBV5-4 CASSLKGGAGELFF TGTGCCAGCAGCTTGAAAGGGGGGGCCGGGGAGCTGTTTTTT
NA TRBJ2-5 many TRBV19 CASSRGAQETQYF TGTGCCAGTAGTCGGGGGGCCCAAGAGACCCAGTACTTC
TRBD1 TRBJ1-1 many TRBV6-2/TRBV6-3 CASTVLTGGKAFF TGTGCCAGCACCGTCCTGACAGGGGGGAAAGCTTTCTTT
NA TRBJ1-1 NA TRBV28 CASSSPTRLTEAFF TGTGCCAGCAGTTCCCCCACGCGGCTCACTGAAGCTTTCTTT
TRBD1 TRBJ2-3 NA TRBV24-1 CATSDFGQGNTDTQYF TGTGCCACCAGTGATTTTGGACAGGGTAACACAGATACGCAGTATTTT
NA TRBJ1-1 many TRBV20-1 CSASPGGPNTEAFF TGCAGTGCTAGCCCCGGGGGACCCAACACTGAAGCTTTCTTT
TRBD1 TRBJ1-1 many TRBV12-3/TRBV12-4 CASSIQGAIAEAFF TGTGCCAGCAGTATACAGGGGGCTATTGCTGAAGCTTTCTTT
TRBD1 TRBJ2-5 few TRBV6-2/TRBV6-3 CASSLTGGVETQYF TGTGCCAGCAGTCTGACAGGGGGCGTAGAGACCCAGTACTTC